The rows below give T cell receptor beta chains drawn from one sample of a study of vaccination and CD4 T cells after COVID-19. No antigen is known for these receptors. MiXCR was run by TCRdb on the PCR reads, yielding one entry per CDR3 protein. This table has under 20,000 distinct CDR3 sequences, 65% to 80% appearing once. The sequencing input was CD4+ T cells from blood, cultured in vitro. The receptors come from a human donor who had recovered from COVID-19. Both conserved end residues are part of each CDR3.

V	J	CDR3
TRBV6-1	TRBJ1-1	CASRRTGPNTEAFF
TRBV30	TRBJ1-2	CARDARGYGYTF
TRBV6-1	TRBJ2-7	CASSPRLAYEQYF
TRBV7-9	TRBJ1-1	CASSPSALTSAFF
TRBV6-1	TRBJ2-7	CASNKDYQYSYEQYF
TRBV7-2	TRBJ2-7	CASSKPGLATYEQYF
TRBV19	TRBJ1-5	CASSRQAPNQPQHF
TRBV6-1	TRBJ1-2	CASSPTTYGYTF
TRBV25-1	TRBJ2-1	CASGTGGWDNEQFF
TRBV9	TRBJ1-1	CASSVRTHTEAFF
TRBV6-5	TRBJ1-1	CASSSPNEAFF
TRBV14	TRBJ1-1	CASSQVGGWNTEAFF
TRBV10-3	TRBJ2-5	CASSYGGRAGETQYF
TRBV2	TRBJ1-5	CASQLEAGGNQPQHF
TRBV5-4	TRBJ2-5	CASSASGTGGRETQYF
TRBV11-2	TRBJ1-6	CASSLGGLGRSPLHF
TRBV19	TRBJ1-5	CASSVAFSNQPQHF
TRBV18	TRBJ2-1	CASSPRGTGGNEQFF
TRBV7-6	TRBJ1-2	CASSLGNRANYGYTF
TRBV11-3	TRBJ2-7	CASSLDTYEQYF
TRBV19	TRBJ1-5	CASTPWDNSNQPQHF
TRBV6-1	TRBJ1-5	CASSLTGAVGSNQPQHF
TRBV27	TRBJ2-7	CASSILQGQPHF
TRBV6-1	TRBJ2-7	CASTTPGRRYEQYF
TRBV19	TRBJ1-1	CASSIKVGVITEAFF
TRBV30	TRBJ2-7	CAWSATGLAGTYEQYF
TRBV7-2	TRBJ2-2	CASSPTLAGTGELFF
TRBV7-2	TRBJ2-1	CASSLGREYNEQFF
TRBV25-1	TRBJ2-7	CASSEQTNPLTYEQYF
TRBV19	TRBJ1-2	CARSRPSNRGAIDGYTF
TRBV19	TRBJ2-2	CASRTGLASTGELFF
TRBV7-3	TRBJ2-3	CASSWRGGMADTQYF
TRBV28	TRBJ2-1	CASSPGRGPNNEQFF
TRBV27	TRBJ2-1	CASSSRSVYNEQFF
TRBV20-1	TRBJ1-2	CSATQGSDYGYTF
TRBV6-5	TRBJ1-1	CASSYSDAAFF
TRBV25-1	TRBJ1-6	CASRQNQGYNSPLHF
TRBV30	TRBJ1-5	CAGRSGWGQPQHF
TRBV7-2	TRBJ1-1	CASSAGPGVMNTEAFF
TRBV7-2	TRBJ2-5	CASSLESQSGTGTQYF
TRBV5-8	TRBJ1-5	CASSLAGVWNSNQPQHF